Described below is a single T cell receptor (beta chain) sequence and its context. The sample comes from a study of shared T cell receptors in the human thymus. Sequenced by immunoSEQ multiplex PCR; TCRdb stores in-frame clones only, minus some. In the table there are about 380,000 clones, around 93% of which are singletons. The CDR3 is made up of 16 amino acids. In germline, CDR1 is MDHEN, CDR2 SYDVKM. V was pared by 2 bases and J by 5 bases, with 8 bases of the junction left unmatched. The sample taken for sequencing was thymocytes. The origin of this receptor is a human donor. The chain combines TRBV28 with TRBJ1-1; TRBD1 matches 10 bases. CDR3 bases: TGTGCCAGCAGTTTAACCACTCGGGGACAGGGGACTGAAGCTTTCTTT. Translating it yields CASSLTTRGQGTEAFF.